These T cell receptor beta chains were read from a single sample in a study of blood T cells in healthy people across ages. In TCRdb, the 5' RACE reads were re-called with MiXCR into one record per CDR3 protein. The data show 1.5 million to 2 million distinct CDR3 sequences, with 30% to 40% seen just once and about 21% held by the top ten. Source material: blood. The receptor source for this set is a human donor in good health. Both conserved end residues are part of each CDR3. A D gene is named only where the DNA matches it firmly. Clone size is given for some rows only: seen once, a few or many times, or a class if the clone is expanded.

>many|-|13|TRBV6-5|TRBJ2-5
CASSRGLSETQYF
TGTGCCAGCAGTCGAGGGTTGTCGGAGACCCAGTACTTC
>-|-|17|TRBV4-3|TRBJ1-4
CAGSQGGGTRVYEKLFF
TGCGCCGGCAGCCAAGGCGGCGGGACAAGAGTTTATGAAAAACTGTTTTTT
>few|-|13|TRBV7-2|TRBJ1-1
CASSLELSTEAFF
TGTGCCAGCAGCTTAGAGCTTTCTACTGAAGCTTTCTTT
>-|-|18|TRBV5-1|TRBJ2-3
CASSSKITGNPGTDTQYF
TGCGCCAGCAGCTCCAAGATAACCGGGAACCCCGGCACAGATACGCAGTATTTT
>once|-|14|TRBV11-3|TRBJ2-7
CASSLISQSYEQYF
TGTGCCAGCAGCTTAATTTCTCAGAGCTACGAGCAGTACTTC
>few|TRBD2|17|TRBV5-1|TRBJ2-3
CASSPGTSGTYTDAQYF
TGCGCCAGCAGCCCCGGGACTAGCGGGACCTACACAGATGCGCAGTATTTT
>few|-|20|TRBV4-2|TRBJ1-2
CASSHTSRGPRGMLNYGYTF
TGTGCCAGCAGCCACACAAGTCGGGGACCACGAGGGATGTTGAACTATGGCTACACCTTC
>-|-|13|TRBV3-1|TRBJ1-2
CASSQEPEFGYTF
TGTGCCAGCAGCCAAGAGCCCGAGTTCGGCTACACCTTC
>-|-|14|TRBV12-3/TRBV12-4|TRBJ1-5
CASSRLNRDQPQHF
TGTGCCAGCAGCCGTCTGAACCGGGATCAGCCCCAGCATTTT
>-|TRBD1|16|TRBV28|TRBJ1-2
CASSQPNRDRNYGYTF
TGTGCCAGCAGTCAACCGAACCGGGACAGAAACTATGGCTACACCTTC
>few|-|15|TRBV5-1|TRBJ2-3
CASSTSPTVGDTQYF
TGCGCCAGCAGCACTTCTCCGACGGTGGGAGATACGCAGTATTTT
>-|-|15|TRBV7-2|TRBJ2-7
CASSLVSDSPYEQYF
TGTGCCAGCAGCTTAGTGTCAGATTCCCCCTACGAGCAGTACTTC
>few|TRBD2|17|TRBV5-6|TRBJ2-1
CASSSLSRLAGGNEQFF
TGTGCCAGCAGCAGCCTGTCGAGACTAGCGGGGGGTAATGAGCAGTTCTTC
>-|TRBD1|14|TRBV28|TRBJ1-2
CASSDSGQYGGYTF
TGTGCCAGCAGTGACTCGGGACAGTATGGTGGCTACACCTTC
>-|-|13|TRBV7-9|TRBJ1-1
CASSFTAGSEAFF
TGTGCCAGCAGCTTTACGGCAGGGAGCGAAGCTTTCTTT
>few|-|15|TRBV4-3|TRBJ2-1
CASSHEGLQYNEQFF
TGCGCCAGCAGCCATGAAGGCTTACAGTACAATGAGCAGTTCTTC
>-|TRBD1|16|TRBV29-1|TRBJ2-7
CSVSLRDRKSSYEQYF
TGCAGCGTCTCCCTCCGGGACAGAAAAAGCTCCTACGAGCAGTACTTC
>few|-|12|TRBV7-9|TRBJ1-6
CASSFEQPPLHF
TGTGCCAGCAGCTTTGAACAGCCACCCCTCCACTTT
>-|-|14|TRBV10-3|TRBJ1-1
CAISGSTRNTEAFF
TGTGCCATCAGTGGCTCCACCCGTAACACTGAAGCTTTCTTT
>few|TRBD1|14|TRBV6-2/TRBV6-3|TRBJ1-2
CASGAAGTDYGYTF
TGTGCCAGCGGGGCAGCCGGGACAGACTATGGCTACACCTTC
>-|TRBD2|17|TRBV4-3|TRBJ2-7
CASSQGVVRGASYEQYF
TGCGCCAGCAGCCAAGGAGTGGTGCGGGGGGCCTCCTACGAGCAGTACTTC
>few|TRBD1|14|TRBV5-1|TRBJ1-2
CASSLDRGQNGYTF
TGCGCCAGCAGCTTGGACAGGGGGCAGAATGGCTACACCTTC
>-|-|14|TRBV4-2|TRBJ2-7
CASGQERDSYEQYF
TGTGCCAGCGGCCAAGAACGGGACTCCTACGAGCAGTACTTC